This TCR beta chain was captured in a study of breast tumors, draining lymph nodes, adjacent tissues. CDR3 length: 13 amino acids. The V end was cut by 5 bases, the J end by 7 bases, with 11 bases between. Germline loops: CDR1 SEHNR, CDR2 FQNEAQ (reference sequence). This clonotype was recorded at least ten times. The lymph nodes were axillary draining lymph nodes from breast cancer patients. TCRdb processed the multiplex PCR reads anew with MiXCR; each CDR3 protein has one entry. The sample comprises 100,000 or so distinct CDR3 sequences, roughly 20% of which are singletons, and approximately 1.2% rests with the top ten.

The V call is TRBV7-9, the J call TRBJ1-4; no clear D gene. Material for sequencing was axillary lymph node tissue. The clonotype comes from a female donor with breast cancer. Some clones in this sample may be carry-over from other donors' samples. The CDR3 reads CASSATSSEKLFF. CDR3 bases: TGTGCCAGCAGCGCCACCAGTTCTGAAAAACTGTTTTTT.